This TCR beta chain originates from a study of response to subunit inactivated influenza vaccine. TCRdb analysed the RT-PCR reads with MiXCR anew, one entry per CDR3 protein. This table has around 490,000 distinct CDR3 sequences, 6% to 9% appearing once. The CDR3 contains 12 residues. Trimming removed 1 base from V and 7 bases from J, with 7 bases in between. The sample consisted of PBMCs from blood, taken roughly 24 months after vaccination. The sequence was collected from a man between 50 and 69 years old who received an inactivated influenza vaccine. The chain has TRBV12-3 or TRBV12-4 and TRBJ1-1; D gene uncertain. CDR3 region: CASSLGGIEAFF. The CDR3 DNA reads as TGTGCCAGCAGTTTAGGGGGAATTGAAGCTTTCTTT.